The clone carrying this TCR beta chain was detected only a few times. Its specificity is not known. The entry originates in a study of cytomegalovirus exposure and HLA in healthy donors. Points from the study as a whole: Researchers reported in a later analysis that a missense DCLRE1C variant was tied to TCR beta V- and J-gene trimming. Per a later analysis, about 17,000 TCR beta sequences showed association with HLA alleles at 0.05 false discovery rate. A few of the chains that were CMV-associated were confirmed in vitro to be specific for CMV antigens.

The CDR3 totals 15 residues. Researchers ran the PCR with 60 Vbeta and 13 Jbeta primers. The table came from immunoSEQ multiplex PCR; TCRdb's copy has only in-frame clones and leaves some out. The sample holds about 90,000 clones, roughly three fifths seen once. This sequence was found in a man aged 25 to 40 in good health and CMV-seronegative. Sequenced input: PBMCs. J is TRBJ1-5 and V is TRBV5-3, with D possibly TRBD1 on 5 matching bases. TRBV5-3 is recorded as an ORF, its role being uncertain. The CDR3 here is CCPGPVRGEGQPQHF. The DNA of the CDR3 is TGTTGCCCGGGACCCGTCCGGGGGGAGGGCCAGCCCCAGCATTTT.